The clone carrying this T cell receptor (beta chain) has a handful of counts. Antigen unknown. The data derive from a study of blood T cells in healthy people across ages. Through a sample-barcoded 5' primer and a J-beta primer mix, a second PCR was run for 7 to 11 cycles. Each CDR3 protein gets one entry after TCRdb re-called the 5' RACE reads with MiXCR. The repertoire includes approximately 1,700,000 distinct CDR3 sequences, about two fifths of them detected once, and under 30% sits in the top ten. Germline V CDR1 and CDR2: MDHEN, SYDVKM. V was trimmed by 3 bases and J by 9 bases, leaving 15 bases between them. CDR3 length: 14 amino acids. Findings and caveats of the study: Using unsorted PBMCs precluded a conclusive naive versus antigen-experienced comparison. The study lacked donor CMV status, which possibly confounded expanded clonotype changes.

The source of this sequence is a human donor in good health. The chain employs TRBV28 and TRBJ2-4, with a tentative D call TRBD1 (5 bases). The sequenced material came from blood. In nucleotides, the CDR3 is TGTGCCAGCAGTTTTATCCAGGGCAACGGCATTCAGTACTTC. This sequence encodes CASSFIQGNGIQYF.